This T cell receptor beta chain was documented in a study of beta chain features in type 1 diabetes. Sequenced material consisted of expressed TCRB transcripts (all of the isolated RNA was reverse transcribed). Measured with immunoSEQ multiplex PCR; TCRdb has only the in-frame clones, and not every one. Found here are about 450,000 clones, over 10% of them singletons; the top ten hold 0.045% to 0.06%. The CDR3 contains 13 residues. V was cut by 0 bases and J by 8 bases, with 8 bases left in between. Germline V gives CDR1 LGHNA, CDR2 YSLEER. As regards this clone: Its specificity is unknown.

Findings and caveats of the study: Fewer junction insertions and more nucleotide deletions appeared in type 1 diabetes patients.

The rearrangement joins TRBV4-3 to TRBJ2-1; D not resolved. This sequence was found in a woman under 30 in good health. The sequenced sample consisted of naive CD4+ T cells from blood. The CDR3 nucleotides read TGCGCCAGCAGCCAAGAAGGATCAGATGAGCAGTTCTTC. This gives the protein CASSQEGSDEQFF.